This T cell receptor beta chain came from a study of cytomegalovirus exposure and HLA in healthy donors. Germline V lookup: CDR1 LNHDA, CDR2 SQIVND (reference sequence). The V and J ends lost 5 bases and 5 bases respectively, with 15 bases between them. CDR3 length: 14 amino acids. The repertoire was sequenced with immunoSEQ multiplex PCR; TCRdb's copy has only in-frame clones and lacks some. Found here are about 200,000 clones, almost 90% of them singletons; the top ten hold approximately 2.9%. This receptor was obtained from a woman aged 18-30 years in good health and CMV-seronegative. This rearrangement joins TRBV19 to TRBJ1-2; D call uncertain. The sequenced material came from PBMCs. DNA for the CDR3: TGTGCCAGTAGTCCTCCCCAGAGGTCTTATGGCTACACCTTC. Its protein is CASSPPQRSYGYTF.